Listed below are T cell receptor beta chains from one sample, sequenced in a study of blood T cell repertoires in COVID-19. Some clones are missing from TCRdb's copy, which holds only in-frame ones; the method was immunoSEQ multiplex PCR. The sample records a few hundred thousand clones, over 80% being singletons. Sequenced: PBMCs or T cells enriched from blood (not recorded which). The receptors were sampled from a man aged 18 to 30 with acute COVID-19. Both conserved end residues are part of each CDR3.

v_call cdr3_aa
TRBV9 CASSVAGGTDNEQFF
TRBV4-1 CASSLRTLSGNTIYF
TRBV27 CASTKGQGTGELFF
TRBV5-1 CASSRLAGGPGTGELFF
TRBV30 CACRDNSYEQYF
TRBV15 CATSLGGPETQYF
TRBV4-2 CASSPLLSNQPQHF
TRBV27 CASSLSGGRHEQYF
TRBV6-5 CASSWTINQPQHF
TRBV30 CAWSVGQGDTEAFF
TRBV28 CASSTQVGQVKGGGYTF
TRBV6-5 CASSRQDLSEGYTF
TRBV2 CASSEGGGWYGYTF
TRBV18 CASSPETGGGEQYF
TRBV7-9 CASSFGTGAYEQYF
TRBV6-2/TRBV6-3 CASSGDRGNPYEQYF
TRBV11-3 CASSYSGRVTGELFF
TRBV25-1 CASSEYGFGGKYEQYF
TRBV18 CASSPGQPNQPQHF
TRBV27 CASSSPAGGSYNEQFF
TRBV5-5 CASSFSAGTRSYEQYF
TRBV6-5 CASSETGIPREQYF
TRBV18 CASSPPGRSTDTQYF
TRBV27 CASSLSNNQPQHF
TRBV13 CASFKQGSEQYF
TRBV29-1 CSVELLRTGGNYGYTF
TRBV5-6 CASITSRDSYNEQFF
TRBV27 CASSFQYRGGTSGSPYNEQFF
TRBV27 CASSPYPGSNYGYTF
TRBV30 CHKREERDEQFF